This T cell receptor (beta chain) is from a study of patients and donors after allogeneic stem cell transplantation. Using its own MiXCR run on the RT-PCR reads, TCRdb lists one record per CDR3 protein. Here the sample spans some 960,000 distinct CDR3 sequences, roughly 18% being singletons. V lost 1 base and J lost 3, with 22 bases in between. From germline, CDR1 is MNHEY and CDR2 SVGAGI. The CDR3 length is 18 residues. This chain uses TRBV6-5 with TRBJ2-7; a weak D match, TRBD2 (7 bases). This TCR came from a human donor who was either an allogeneic HSCT recipient or a stem cell or donor lymphocyte infusion donor (not recorded which). It is not recorded whose cells these are; they may come from a transplant donor. Sequencing was performed on blood, either unsorted or a sorted T cell fraction (not recorded which). CDR3 nucleotides: TGTGCCAGCAGTTACTTTCGACTAGGGGGGGACTTCTTCTACGAGCAGTACTTC. This gives the protein CASSYFRLGGDFFYEQYF.